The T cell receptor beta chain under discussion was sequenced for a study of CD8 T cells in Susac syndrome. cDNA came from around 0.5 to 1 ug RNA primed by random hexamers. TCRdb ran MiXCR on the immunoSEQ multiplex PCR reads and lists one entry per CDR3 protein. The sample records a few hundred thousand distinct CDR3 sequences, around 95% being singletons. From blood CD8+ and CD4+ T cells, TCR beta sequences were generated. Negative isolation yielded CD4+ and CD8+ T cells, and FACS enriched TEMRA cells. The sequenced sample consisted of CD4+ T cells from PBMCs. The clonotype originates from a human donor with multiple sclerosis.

Here the CDR3 reads CSGQREAPPGGAQYF. In DNA, the CDR3 is TGCAGCGGGCAGCGGGAGGCCCCACCCGGAGGGGCCCAGTACTTC. V and J are TRBV29-1 and TRBJ2-5; 9 nucleotides align to TRBD2. The CDR3 loop spans 15 amino acids. V trimming: 7 bases; J trimming: 9 bases; junction bases outside the gene matches: 18. From germline, CDR1 is SQVTM and CDR2 ANQGSEA.